The TCR beta chain under discussion was sequenced for a study of T cells after yellow fever vaccination. General study findings and limits: Subsequent booster samples again held most clones from primary vaccination (around 96% CD4, roughly 88% CD8). A weaker but faster secondary response was observed, peaking on day 5 versus 15.

Ten or more counts support this clonotype. Its matching antigen is unknown. TCRdb used MiXCR to reprocess the 5' RACE reads, holding one entry per CDR3 protein. The sample carries a few hundred thousand distinct CDR3 sequences, 4.1% recorded once. Germline V lookup: CDR1 MDHEN, CDR2 SYDVKM. This CDR3 contains 12 residues. The V end lost 2 bases, the J end lost 7 bases, and 9 bases lay between the germline ends. The V gene is TRBV28, the J gene TRBJ2-7, with D possibly TRBD2 on 6 matching bases. The sample was PBMCs, taken 5 days after the yellow fever booster vaccination. The sequence was collected from a man younger than 35 who received the YFV17D yellow fever vaccine. In nucleotides, the CDR3 is TGTGCCAGCAGTTTAGGAGGGTTGGAGCAGTACGTC. Translated: CASSLGGLEQYV.